Included here is one TCR beta chain sequence, with context. Its specificity is not known. Only in-frame clones appear in the TCRdb table, and some are missing; sequencing was by immunoSEQ multiplex PCR. The sample holds roughly 14,000 clones, around 82% seen once. Time point reported: 2014-2015 season, pre-vaccination. Each time point used roughly 35 to 110 mL of blood. The CDR3 has 17 residues. The V end lost 2 bases, the J end lost 2 bases, and 16 bases lay between the germline ends. Germline V CDR1 and CDR2: MGHRA, YSYEKL. This specimen belongs to a study of follicular helper T cells after annual influenza vaccination. Overall study: Sampling occurred days 0, 7 and 28 after each influenza vaccination.

Overall study results and limits: ICOS+CD38+ cTfh clonality change tracked circulating plasmablast frequency change. Recurrent ICOS+CD38+ cTfh clonotypes included tetramer and AIM influenza-specific ones.

The chain has TRBV4-1 and TRBJ1-5; D is possibly TRBD1 (5 bases). This TCR was recovered from an adult who received the influenza vaccine. Sequenced material: CXCR5- memory CD4+ T cells sorted from blood, taken on the day of influenza vaccination. This CDR3 is CASSQSITGLRNQPQHF. CDR3 nucleotides: TGCGCCAGCAGCCAATCCATAACGGGACTTCGCAATCAGCCCCAGCATTTT.